These 21 T cell receptor beta chains were all obtained from the same sample, sequenced in a study of blood T cell repertoires in COVID-19. The protocol was immunoSEQ multiplex PCR, while the TCRdb copy is restricted to in-frame clones and leaves out a portion. The table lists around 400,000 clones, 70% to 90% of them singletons. Input material: PBMCs or T cells enriched from blood (not recorded which). The receptors derive from a woman younger than 30 who had been exposed to COVID-19.

A few counts support this clone. The V call is TRBV5-1, the J call TRBJ1-2; D gene uncertain. The V and J ends lost 7 bases and 3 bases respectively, with 13 bases between them. The V gene's germline CDR1 is SGHRS and CDR2 YFSETQ. The CDR3 consists of 13 residues. Written as DNA, the CDR3 is TGCGCCAGCGGAGCCAGCTCCCACTATGGCTACACCTTC. This gives the protein CASGASSHYGYTF.

The count of this clone is one. One end of the junction varies from germline; a read error may be responsible. J is TRBJ2-1 and V is TRBV28; D unresolved. Looked up from germline, CDR1 is MDHEN and CDR2 is SYDVKM. This CDR3 has 11 amino acids. CDR3 DNA: TGTGCCAGTCACTCCAACAATGAGCAGTTCTTC. It encodes CASHSNNEQFF.

This sequence joins TRBV27 and TRBJ2-7, with 8 positions matching TRBD2. CDR1 and CDR2 (germline): MNHEY, SMNVEV (reference sequence). This CDR3 contains 15 residues. The V segment lost 3 bases and the J segment 3 bases; nucleotides outside the gene matches: 7. The CDR3 sequence: CASSLRGASFYEQYF. The CDR3 bases are TGTGCCAGCAGTTTGCGGGGGGCTTCTTTCTACGAGCAGTACTTC.

This clone was detected only a few times. The chain uses TRBV6-5 and TRBJ1-6, with D possibly TRBD1 on 5 matching bases. Germline V CDR1 and CDR2: MNHEY, SVGAGI. The CDR3 covers 12 residues. With 5 bases removed from V and 9 bases from J, the gap between germline ends came to 8 bases. The CDR3 reads CASSHGGSPLHF. The CDR3 coding sequence is TGTGCCAGCAGTCACGGGGGTTCACCCCTCCACTTT.

The chain carries TRBV5-4 and TRBJ1-1; possibly TRBD1 for D (6 bases). The CDR3 spans 19 residues. V lost 4 bases and J 5 bases, leaving 30 bases between the germline ends. Germline assignment: CDR1 SGHNT and CDR2 YYREEE (reference sequence). The CDR3 DNA follows: TGTGCCAGCAGCCCTAACGCTGGGTACAGGGTAAGGAGTGGGACTGAAGCTTTCTTT. Translating it yields CASSPNAGYRVRSGTEAFF.

The chain couples TRBV7-2 to TRBJ1-5, with D perhaps TRBD1 (6 bases). Trimming stripped 3 bases from V and 3 bases from J, with 18 bases between. The CDR3 length is 17 residues. Germline assignment: CDR1 SGHTA and CDR2 FQGNSA. The CDR3 DNA is TGTGCCAGCAGCTTGCTGGGGGCAGGGGCGCCCAATCAGCCCCAGCATTTT. Amino acids: CASSLLGAGAPNQPQHF.

The V and J genes are TRBV6-5 and TRBJ2-7; 8 bases match TRBD1. The CDR3 contains 16 residues. V shed 2 bases, J shed 3 bases, and the junction held 9 bases outside the gene matches. Per germline, CDR1 MNHEY and CDR2 SVGAGI. The CDR3: CASSYGRGRNLYEQYF. The CDR3 coding sequence is TGTGCCAGCAGTTACGGCAGGGGGCGAAATCTCTACGAGCAGTACTTC.

The chain couples TRBV28 to TRBJ1-5; D remains ambiguous. CDR3 length: 17 amino acids. CDR1 MDHEN and CDR2 SYDVKM come from the germline V gene. The V end was cut by 2 bases, the J end by 3 bases, with 17 bases between. The CDR3 DNA reads as TGTGCCAGCAGTTTACGTCAGGTTATCCCATACAATCAGCCCCAGCATTTT. Translating it yields CASSLRQVIPYNQPQHF.

This rearrangement joins TRBV30 to TRBJ2-5, with TRBD2 identical over 14 bases. With V trimmed by 5 bases and J by 5 bases, 7 bases remained unmatched. Germline loops: CDR1 GTSNPN, CDR2 SVGIG (reference sequence). CDR3 length equals 15 residues. The CDR3 sequence: CAWGEGTSGGETQYF. As DNA, the CDR3 is TGTGCCTGGGGGGAAGGGACTAGCGGGGGTGAGACCCAGTACTTC.

The chain couples TRBV28 to TRBJ1-5; D may be TRBD1 (6 bases). CDR3 size: 14 residues. Between the trimmed V and J ends, which lost 3 bases and 3 bases, there was a span of 9 bases. CDR1 is MDHEN, CDR2 SYDVKM, per germline. CDR3 DNA: TGTGCCAGCAGTTTGGACAGTATCAATCAGCCCCAGCATTTT. It encodes CASSLDSINQPQHF.

The chain recombines TRBV29-1 with TRBJ2-3; TRBD2 aligns across 12 bases. The V gene end was trimmed by 3 bases and the J gene end by 4 bases; junction bases not matched to a gene: 14. This CDR3 has 18 amino acids. The germline V gene has CDR1 SQVTM and CDR2 ANQGSEA. In nucleotides, the CDR3 is TGCAGCGTTGACCCCATTGTGCTCCTAGCGGGAGGGTCAGATACGCAGTATTTT. It translates to CSVDPIVLLAGGSDTQYF.

Turning to this clone: Other DNA sequences in this specimen translate into the identical CDR3. The chain joins TRBV7-9 to TRBJ2-7; D perhaps matches TRBD1 (6 bases). The CDR3 runs 13 residues. The V gene's germline CDR1 is SEHNR and CDR2 FQNEAQ (reference sequence). V was clipped by 5 bases and J by 2 bases, with 10 bases between them. In DNA form, the CDR3 reads TGTGCCAGCAGCCTCGGACAGCCCTACGAGCAGTACTTC. Its translation is CASSLGQPYEQYF.

The gene calls are TRBV10-3 and TRBJ2-1; a weak D match, TRBD2 (6 bases). Germline-derived CDR1 and CDR2 are ENHRY and SYGVKD. V lost 8 bases and J 9 bases, leaving 20 bases between the germline ends. This CDR3 comprises 14 residues. The CDR3 DNA is TGTGCCATCCGACGGATTGCCGGGGAGGTTGAGCAGTTCTTC. The encoded protein is CAIRRIAGEVEQFF.

The chain is built from TRBV18 and TRBJ2-1; 9 bases line up with TRBD1. Germline CDR1 and CDR2: KGHSH and LQKENI. Unmatched junction bases numbered 4, after V lost 6 bases and J lost 1 base. The CDR3 is made up of 15 amino acids. The CDR3 sequence: CASSRDRVSYNEQFF. CDR3 sequence (DNA): TGTGCCAGCTCGCGGGACAGGGTATCCTACAATGAGCAGTTCTTC.

CDR3 residues: CASSSGGGYTF. The CDR3 coding sequence is TGTGCCAGCAGCTCAGGAGGTGGCTACACCTTC. This chain links TRBV7-9 with TRBJ1-2; D gene ambiguous. Germline assignment: CDR1 SEHNR and CDR2 FQNEAQ (reference sequence). V lost 4 bases and J lost 7, with 7 bases in between. This CDR3 has 11 residues.

This chain joins TRBV28 and TRBJ1-5; 9 bases fit TRBD1. Germline assignment: CDR1 MDHEN and CDR2 SYDVKM. V shed 11 bases and J 3 bases; nucleotides not matched to a gene: 11. The CDR3 is 15 residues long. The CDR3 DNA follows: TGTGCCGCGCGGACAGGGGAGGCTAACAATCAGCCCCAGCATTTT. Amino acids: CAARTGEANNQPQHF.

The chain carries TRBV7-2 and TRBJ2-1; tentative D call: TRBD2 (6 bases). In germline, CDR1 is SGHTA, CDR2 FQGNSA. V was trimmed by 3 bases and J by 5 bases, leaving 17 bases between them. There are 16 residues in the CDR3. The CDR3 loop reads CASSFYATSRNNEQFF. The CDR3 nucleotides read TGTGCCAGCAGCTTCTATGCTACTAGCCGCAACAATGAGCAGTTCTTC.

The gene calls are TRBV5-1 and TRBJ2-1, with D possibly being TRBD1 (7 bases). Germline CDR1 and CDR2: SGHRS and YFSETQ. The CDR3 is made up of 16 amino acids. V shed 0 bases and J shed 8 bases, with 18 bases lying between them. CDR3 loop: CASSLEEGAVWYEQFF. In nucleotides, the CDR3 is TGCGCCAGCAGCTTGGAGGAGGGGGCAGTATGGTATGAGCAGTTCTTC.

The V call is TRBV5-5, the J call TRBJ1-2; 10 nucleotides agree with TRBD1. This CDR3 comprises 19 residues. The germline CDR1 and CDR2 sequences are SGHKS and YYEKEE (reference sequence). The V segment lost 2 bases and the J segment 3 bases; nucleotides outside the gene matches: 16. In DNA form, the CDR3 reads TGTGCCAGCAGCTTCGACCCGGTCTGGTCCGGGACAGGGGACTATGGCTACACCTTC. Translated, it gives CASSFDPVWSGTGDYGYTF.

This chain joins TRBV4-3 and TRBJ2-5, with D maybe TRBD1 (5 bases). Germline V gene lookup returns CDR1 LGHNA and CDR2 YSLEER. This CDR3 comprises 14 residues. With 1 base removed from V and 4 bases from J, the gap between germline ends came to 10 bases. The CDR3 region is CASSQAVQGETQYF. The DNA of the CDR3 is TGCGCCAGCAGCCAAGCGGTTCAGGGAGAGACCCAGTACTTC.

The rearrangement joins TRBV19 to TRBJ1-1; D is uncertain. CDR1 LNHDA and CDR2 SQIVND come from the germline V gene (reference sequence). The CDR3 consists of 15 residues. The V and J ends lost 3 bases and 2 bases respectively, with 13 bases between them. CDR3 sequence (DNA): TGTGCCAGTAGTATCGGTCGCCGATTAAACACTGAAGCTTTCTTT. The encoded protein is CASSIGRRLNTEAFF.